These 32 T cell receptor beta chains were sequenced from one sample in a study of T cell repertoires in cytomegalovirus infection. MiXCR, applied by TCRdb to the reads, yields one record per CDR3 protein. The sample records about 400,000 distinct CDR3 sequences, roughly 20% being singletons. The sequenced sample was PBMCs. These TCRs come from a human donor in good health (CMV status not recorded). Some clones in this sample may be carry-over from other donors' samples.

This chain connects TRBV3-1 to TRBJ1-6; 8 bases align to TRBD1. J lost 0 bases, V lost 5 bases, and 6 bases had no gene match. Germline V CDR1 and CDR2: LGHDT, YNNKEL (reference sequence). CDR3 length equals 17 residues. The CDR3, as DNA: TGTGCCAGCAGCTGGACAGGGATGAGCTCCTATAATTCACCCCTCCACTTT. It yields the protein CASSWTGMSSYNSPLHF.

In this sample, this clonotype turned up many times. The V gene is TRBV7-2, the J gene TRBJ1-5, with D hard to call. The V and J ends lost 5 bases and 5 bases respectively, with 10 bases between them. The CDR3 has 13 residues. Germline CDR1 reads SGHTA; CDR2 reads FQGNSA. CDR3 DNA: TGTGCCAGCAGCGCCCGAATTTATCAGCCCCAGCATTTT. Protein: CASSARIYQPQHF.

The chain employs TRBV3-1 and TRBJ2-7; 10 bases match TRBD2. J lost 2 bases, V lost 4 bases, and 8 bases had no gene match. The CDR3 extends over 16 amino acids. Germline values: CDR1 LGHDT, CDR2 YNNKEL (reference sequence). CDR3: CASSPIVGLATYEQYF. The CDR3 DNA reads as TGTGCCAGCAGCCCGATAGTGGGACTAGCGACCTACGAGCAGTACTTC.

The chain links TRBV12-3 or TRBV12-4 to TRBJ2-2; D ambiguous. This CDR3 is 14 amino acids long. Trimming pared 1 base from V and 3 bases from J, leaving 6 bases between. CDR3 protein: CASSLDGHTGELFF. CDR3 nucleotides: TGTGCCAGCAGTTTAGACGGACACACCGGGGAGCTGTTTTTT.

There are many counts of this clonotype. This rearrangement joins TRBV7-9 to TRBJ2-3; TRBD2 is a possible D gene (6 bases). The CDR3 runs to 18 residues. Germline CDR1 and CDR2: SEHNR and FQNEAQ (reference sequence). With 5 bases removed from V and 0 bases from J, the gap between germline ends came to 21 bases. The CDR3 loop reads CASSLSAREPSSTDTQYF. The CDR3 coding sequence is TGTGCCAGCAGCCTTAGCGCCCGGGAGCCTTCTAGCACAGATACGCAGTATTTT.

This clonotype was counted many times. The CDR3 protein is CASSFSPGETGELFF. The CDR3 nucleotides are TGTGCCAGCAGTTTCAGTCCAGGGGAAACCGGGGAGCTGTTTTTT. J is TRBJ2-2 and V is TRBV12-3 or TRBV12-4, with D possibly matching TRBD1 (6 bases). The CDR3 has 15 amino acids. Trimming removed 3 bases at V and 5 bases at J, with 13 bases between.

The chain is built from TRBV20-1 and TRBJ2-1, with D maybe TRBD2 (5 bases). CDR1 and CDR2 from the germline V gene are DFQATT and SNEGSKA (reference sequence). The CDR3 runs 13 residues. The V gene lost 3 bases and the J gene lost 4 bases, with 10 bases spanning the gap. The CDR3 reads CSASGVRYNEQFF. Written as DNA, the CDR3 is TGCAGTGCTAGCGGGGTACGATACAATGAGCAGTTCTTC.

The V call is TRBV7-9, the J call TRBJ2-1, with 7 bases that match TRBD1. The CDR3 is 13 residues long. Germline V gene sequence: CDR1 SEHNR, CDR2 FQNEAQ (reference sequence). With 3 bases clipped from V and 15 bases from J, the junction kept 11 bases outside the gene matches. The CDR3 sequence: CASSFPNRGVGFF. CDR3 bases: TGTGCCAGCAGCTTTCCTAACAGGGGAGTGGGGTTCTTC.

The V call is TRBV6-1, the J call TRBJ1-5, with D possibly being TRBD1 (5 bases). The length of the CDR3 is 15 residues. The V gene's germline CDR1 is MNHNS and CDR2 SASEGT. The V end lost 8 bases, the J end lost 7 bases, and 21 bases lay between the germline ends. The CDR3 sequence: CASALVEGFGQPQHF. CDR3 bases: TGTGCCAGCGCCCTGGTTGAGGGGTTCGGCCAGCCCCAGCATTTT.

Many counts were recorded for this clonotype. The chain links TRBV20-1 to TRBJ1-2; no reliable D call. The germline V gene encodes CDR1 DFQATT and CDR2 SNEGSKA (reference sequence). This CDR3 has 12 amino acids. Trimming cost V 0 bases and J 8 bases, with 10 bases left between them. CDR3 DNA: TGCAGTGCTAGAGATCAGGTTCGGGGCTACACCTTC. This gives the protein CSARDQVRGYTF.

This clonotype was detected only a few times. This chain uses TRBV7-6 with TRBJ1-6; D perhaps matches TRBD1 (6 bases). Trimming removed 4 bases at V and 9 bases at J, with 19 bases between. This CDR3 has 16 residues. Germline V CDR1 and CDR2: SGHVS, FNYEAQ. The CDR3, as DNA: TGTGCCAGCAGCTCCGGAGGGGCAGGGGCCAGTTCACCCCTCCACTTT. Its translation: CASSSGGAGASSPLHF.

Turning to this clonotype: A much larger clonotype is one base distant, so this may be a read error. V is TRBV7-6 and J is TRBJ2-7; TRBD2 is a possible D gene (7 bases). Germline CDR1 SGHVS, CDR2 FNYEAQ. CDR3 size: 13 residues. CDR3 region: CSSSYRGGREQYF. The CDR3 nucleotides are TGTTCCAGCAGCTATAGGGGGGGACGCGAGCAGTACTTC.

This clonotype came up many times. The chain is built from TRBV7-9 and TRBJ2-7; 10 bases fit TRBD1. Germline CDR1 is SEHNR and CDR2 is FQNEAQ (reference sequence). With V trimmed by 6 bases and J by 4 bases, 3 bases remained unmatched. The CDR3 extends over 13 amino acids. The CDR3 protein is CASSRGQGYEQYF. CDR3 nucleotide sequence: TGTGCCAGCAGTAGGGGACAGGGGTACGAGCAGTACTTC. Looking up the rest from reference TRBV7-9 and TRBJ2-7 gives the full variable domain: DTGVSQNPRHKITKRGQNVTFRCDPISEHNRLYWYRQTLGQGPEFLTYFQNEAQLEKSRLLSDRFSAERPKGSFSTLEIQRTEQGDSAMYLCASSRGQGYEQYFGPGTRLTVT.

This clonotype was picked up many times. The V and J genes are TRBV7-2 and TRBJ2-1; no firm D call. Germline assignment: CDR1 SGHTA and CDR2 FQGNSA. The ends were cut back, 3 bases at V and 6 bases at J, with 12 bases in the middle. CDR3 size: 14 residues. The CDR3 here is CASSLVIGVNEQFF. The CDR3 nucleotides read TGTGCCAGCAGCTTGGTAATCGGAGTCAATGAGCAGTTCTTC.

The chain carries TRBV6-2 or TRBV6-3 and TRBJ2-1, with a possible D match to TRBD2 (7 bases). This CDR3 has 14 residues. Trimming pared 2 bases from V and 7 bases from J, leaving 12 bases between. Germline CDR1 is MNHEY and CDR2 is SVGEGT. Written as DNA, the CDR3 is TGTGCCAGCAGTTACGGGGGGGCAAGTAATGAGCAGTTCTTC. This gives the protein CASSYGGASNEQFF.

This clonotype was recorded many times. V and J are TRBV19 and TRBJ1-5; TRBD1 agrees at 10 bases. CDR3 length: 16 residues. The V gene end was trimmed by 7 bases and the J gene end by 4 bases; junction bases not matched to a gene: 10. The germline CDR1 and CDR2 sequences are LNHDA and SQIVND (reference sequence). The CDR3, as DNA: TGTGCCAGTACGAGGGCCGGGACAGGGGTGAATCAGCCCCAGCATTTT. This sequence encodes CASTRAGTGVNQPQHF.

This clonotype was seen a few times. The chain recombines TRBV15 with TRBJ2-3; D call uncertain. Germline CDR1 LNHNV, CDR2 YYDKDF (reference sequence). The V end lost 0 bases, the J end lost 1 base, and 17 bases lay between the germline ends. CDR3 length equals 18 residues. This CDR3 reads CATSRDSRHRLRTDTQYF. The CDR3 nucleotides are TGTGCCACCAGCAGAGATTCGCGACACCGACTCCGCACAGATACGCAGTATTTT.

Worth noting for this clonotype: A much more abundant neighbour one base away suggests this may be a read error. Because the CDR3 is missing its conserved closing phenylalanine or tryptophan, this is likely a read error. The chain recombines TRBV7-2 with TRBJ2-7, with TRBD2 identical over 10 bases. The CDR3 covers 15 residues. The germline gives CDR1 SGHTA, CDR2 FQGNSA. V shed 6 bases, J shed 0 bases, and the junction held 5 bases outside the gene matches. DNA of the CDR3: TGTGCCAGCAGTTATCGGACTAGCGGCTCCTACGAGCAGTACTTA. This translates into CASSYRTSGSYEQYL.

The chain carries TRBV5-5 and TRBJ1-1, with a weak D call TRBD1 (5 bases). V was pared by 2 bases and J by 3 bases, with 8 bases between. Germline V gene data show CDR1 as SGHKS and CDR2 as YYEKEE (reference sequence). CDR3 length: 13 residues. In DNA, the CDR3 is TGTGCCAGCAGCTTTACGGGGGACACTGAAGCTTTCTTT. It codes for CASSFTGDTEAFF.

The V and J genes are TRBV6-2 or TRBV6-3 and TRBJ2-1; D may correspond to TRBD1 or TRBD2 (5 bases each). Germline CDR1 is MNHEY and CDR2 is SVGEGT. V was shortened by 4 bases and J by 4 bases, with 11 bases between the two germline ends. This CDR3 spans 14 amino acids. The CDR3 reads CASSLGELYNEQFF. In DNA, the CDR3 is TGTGCCAGCAGTTTGGGGGAGCTATACAATGAGCAGTTCTTC.

The chain's CDR3 is CASSRIAGGTHEQFF. Here the CDR3 DNA reads TGTGCCAGCAGTCGAATAGCGGGAGGTACGCATGAGCAGTTCTTC. The chain joins TRBV12-3 or TRBV12-4 to TRBJ2-1; 10 bases fit TRBD2. The CDR3 sequence is 15 residues long. V trimming: 5 bases; J trimming: 8 bases; junction bases outside the gene matches: 9.

The V and J genes are TRBV20-1 and TRBJ1-5; no firm D call. The germline V and J ends were trimmed by 6 bases and 0 bases, with 9 bases remaining between them. The CDR3 consists of 13 residues. Germline V CDR1 and CDR2: DFQATT, SNEGSKA (reference sequence). The CDR3 spells CSASVGSNQPQHF. The CDR3 coding sequence is TGCAGTGCCAGCGTGGGTAGCAATCAGCCCCAGCATTTT.

This clonotype occurred a few times. The rearrangement uses TRBV7-9 and TRBJ2-3; no reliable D call. CDR1 and CDR2 (germline): SEHNR, FQNEAQ (reference sequence). The V end lost 5 bases, the J end lost 6 bases, and 12 bases lay between the germline ends. This CDR3 is 13 amino acids long. Written as DNA, the CDR3 is TGTGCCAGCAGCCCACCGGATCGGGATACGCAGTATTTT. The encoded protein is CASSPPDRDTQYF.

The V and J genes are TRBV20-1 and TRBJ1-6, with TRBD1 as a possible D gene (5 bases). Germline V lookup: CDR1 DFQATT, CDR2 SNEGSKA (reference sequence). CDR3 size: 13 residues. V was cut by 6 bases and J by 7 bases, with 13 bases left in between. This CDR3 reads CSALGTENSPLHF. The CDR3 DNA reads TGCAGTGCCCTAGGGACCGAGAATTCACCCCTCCACTTT.

This clonotype was counted many times. The V call is TRBV12-5, the J call TRBJ2-4; 16 bases are a match to TRBD2. The CDR3 has 20 residues. V lost 0 bases to trimming and J lost 3 bases; unmatched junction nucleotides: 8. CDR1 is LGHNT, CDR2 FRNRAP, per germline. CDR3 sequence reads: CASGLVPGLAGGPGKNIQYF. The CDR3 coding sequence is TGTGCTAGTGGTTTGGTACCGGGACTAGCGGGAGGGCCGGGCAAAAACATTCAGTACTTC.

In its sample, this clonotype was seen many times. This chain links TRBV7-2 with TRBJ2-1, with D possibly matching TRBD2 (6 bases). CDR1 SGHTA and CDR2 FQGNSA come from the germline V gene. The V end was cut by 7 bases, the J end by 0 bases, with 19 bases between. The CDR3 loop spans 17 amino acids. The CDR3 reads CASTLRWRESSYNEQFF. The CDR3 DNA reads TGTGCCAGCACCCTCCGGTGGAGGGAGAGCTCCTACAATGAGCAGTTCTTC.

This chain uses TRBV5-4 with TRBJ2-7, with D tentatively TRBD2 (6 bases). The CDR3 totals 15 residues. CDR1 SGHNT and CDR2 YYREEE come from the germline V gene (reference sequence). Between the trimmed V and J ends, which lost 7 bases and 3 bases, there was a span of 20 bases. The CDR3 sequence: CASRLDNLGLYEQYF. The CDR3 DNA reads as TGTGCCAGCCGTTTGGACAACCTGGGACTCTACGAGCAGTACTTC.

This clonotype was counted a few times. The rearrangement uses TRBV2 and TRBJ2-3, with 10 bases identical to TRBD2. The CDR3 has 15 amino acids. Germline CDR1 and CDR2: SNHLY and FYNNEI. With 7 bases clipped from V and 0 bases from J, the junction kept 4 bases outside the gene matches. CDR3 bases: TGTGCCAGCATACTAGCGGGACATAGCACAGATACGCAGTATTTT. Amino acids: CASILAGHSTDTQYF.

This chain connects TRBV9 to TRBJ2-1, with D perhaps given as TRBD1 or TRBD2 (6 bases each). The CDR3 length is 16 residues. Germline CDR1 and CDR2: SGDLS and YYNGEE. V was pared by 4 bases and J by 5 bases, with 19 bases between. The CDR3 region has the DNA TGTGCCAGCAGCCCAAGAAAGGGGGGTCGGGACAATGAGCAGTTCTTC. Its translation is CASSPRKGGRDNEQFF.

This clonotype was observed at least ten times. The chain recombines TRBV28 with TRBJ2-3; 7 positions agree with TRBD2. J was trimmed by 3 bases and V by 3 bases; bases with no gene match: 6. CDR1 and CDR2 from the germline V gene are MDHEN and SYDVKM. The CDR3 is 15 amino acids. As DNA, the CDR3 is TGTGCCAGCAGTTTCGTCGGGAGGAGGACAGATACGCAGTATTTT. It translates to CASSFVGRRTDTQYF.

Only a few counts were recorded for this clonotype. The chain uses TRBV7-6 and TRBJ2-3, with a weak D call TRBD1 (6 bases). V was cut by 2 bases and J by 1 base, with 10 bases left in between. CDR1 SGHVS and CDR2 FNYEAQ come from the germline V gene. The length of the CDR3 is 15 residues. CDR3 sequence (DNA): TGTGCCAGCAGCTTACCGAGGACAGGCACAGATACGCAGTATTTT. Protein: CASSLPRTGTDTQYF.

This clonotype showed up just a few times. CDR3 DNA sequence: TGTGCCAGCAGACCCCCCGGGACAGAGGGGTCCGAGCAGTACTTC. It specifies CASRPPGTEGSEQYF. The rearrangement links TRBV12-3 or TRBV12-4 to TRBJ2-7, with TRBD1 matching 7 bases. V was clipped by 6 bases and J by 6 bases; unmatched bases: 14. The CDR3 extends over 15 amino acids.